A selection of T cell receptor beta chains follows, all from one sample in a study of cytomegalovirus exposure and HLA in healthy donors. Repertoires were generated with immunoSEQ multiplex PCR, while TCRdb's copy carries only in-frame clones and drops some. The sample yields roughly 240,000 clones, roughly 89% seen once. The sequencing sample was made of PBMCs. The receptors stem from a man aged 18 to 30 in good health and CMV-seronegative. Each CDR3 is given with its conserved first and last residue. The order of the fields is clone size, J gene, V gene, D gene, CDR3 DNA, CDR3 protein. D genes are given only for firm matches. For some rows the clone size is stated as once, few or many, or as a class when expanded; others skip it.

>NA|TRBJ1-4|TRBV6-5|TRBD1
TGTGCCAGCAGTTCCGGGACAGGGCGGCCTAATGAAAAACTGTTTTTT
CASSSGTGRPNEKLFF
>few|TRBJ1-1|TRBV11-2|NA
TGTGCCAGCAGCTTAAGACGACAGCGACCCACTGAAGCTTTCTTT
CASSLRRQRPTEAFF
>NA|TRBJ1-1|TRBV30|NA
TGTGCCTACAGGGTGGGAGACACTGAAGCTTTCTTT
CAYRVGDTEAFF
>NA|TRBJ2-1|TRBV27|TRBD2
TGTGCCAGCAGTTCAGTCCTCATAGCGGGAGTCGATGAGCAGTTCTTC
CASSSVLIAGVDEQFF
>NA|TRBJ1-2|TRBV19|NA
TGTGCCAGTAGTGGTCGGGGGAATAACTATGGCTACACCTTC
CASSGRGNNYGYTF
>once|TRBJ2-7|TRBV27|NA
TGTGCCAGCAGTTACCAGGGGTACCTGCCACCCTACGAGCAGTACTTC
CASSYQGYLPPYEQYF
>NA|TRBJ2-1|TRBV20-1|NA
TGCAGTGTTAGGCCCGGGTATGAGCAGTTCTTC
CSVRPGYEQFF
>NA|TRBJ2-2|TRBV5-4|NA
TGTGCCAGCAGCTTGGGCTCGAGGCTCGCGAACACCGGGGAGCTGTTTTTT
CASSLGSRLANTGELFF
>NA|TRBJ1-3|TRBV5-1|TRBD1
TGCGCCAGCAGCTTTACAGGGGATGGAAACACCATATATTTT
CASSFTGDGNTIYF
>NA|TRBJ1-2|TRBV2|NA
TGTGCCAGCCTACCCATTTCAGGGGCGTTGGGCTACACCTTC
CASLPISGALGYTF
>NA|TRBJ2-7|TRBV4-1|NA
TGCGCCAGCAGCCAAGCGTCAGGGGGGATCTACGAGCAGTACTTC
CASSQASGGIYEQYF
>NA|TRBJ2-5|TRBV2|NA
TGTGCCAGCAGGCCTAGCTGGACCCAGTACTTC
CASRPSWTQYF
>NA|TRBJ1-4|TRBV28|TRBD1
TGTGCCAGCGAGACAGGGGGTTTTGAAAAACTGTTTTTT
CASETGGFEKLFF
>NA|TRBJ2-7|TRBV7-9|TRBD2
TGTGCCAGCAGCTTAGATTCGGGACTAGAAGTCGGCGAGCAGTACTTC
CASSLDSGLEVGEQYF
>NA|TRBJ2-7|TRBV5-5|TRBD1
TGTGCCAGCAGCTTGATGACAGGGGCGAGGTACGAGCAGTACTTC
CASSLMTGARYEQYF
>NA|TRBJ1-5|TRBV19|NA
TGTGCCAGTATGGGGGACATCCCTAGCAATCAGCCCCAGCATTTT
CASMGDIPSNQPQHF
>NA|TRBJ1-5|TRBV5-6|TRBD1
TGTGCCAGCAGCTTGGCTGCGTCAGGGGGAGAGCAGCCCCAGCATTTT
CASSLAASGGEQPQHF
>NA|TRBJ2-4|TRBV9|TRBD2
TGTGCCAGCAGCGTAGGCGGGGGGACCCAAAACATTCAGTACTTC
CASSVGGGTQNIQYF
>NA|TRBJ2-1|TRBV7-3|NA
TGTGCCAGCAGCTTAAATACAGACAATGAGCAGTTCTTC
CASSLNTDNEQFF
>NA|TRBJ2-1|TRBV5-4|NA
TGTGCCAGCAGCCTCTCAGGGGAATCCTACAATGAGCAGTTCTTC
CASSLSGESYNEQFF
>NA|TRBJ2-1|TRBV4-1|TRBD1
TGCGCCAGCAGCCACGCACAGGGGATCGCCTACAATGAGCAGTTCTTC
CASSHAQGIAYNEQFF
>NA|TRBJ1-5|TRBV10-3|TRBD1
TGTGCCATCAGTCGGGACAGGGATACTCAGCCCCAGCATTTT
CAISRDRDTQPQHF
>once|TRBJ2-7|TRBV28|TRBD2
TGTGCCAGCAGTCTAAGGACTAGCGGGACAAGCTTC
CASSLRTSGTSF
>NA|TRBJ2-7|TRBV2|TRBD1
TGTGCCAGCAGGGACAGGGGAAATAGCGAGCAGTACTTC
CASRDRGNSEQYF
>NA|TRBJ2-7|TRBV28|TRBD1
TGTGCCAGCACCTTAATAGGGGGACAGGGAGGGCGTCACGAGCAGTACTTC
CASTLIGGQGGRHEQYF
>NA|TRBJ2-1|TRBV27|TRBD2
TGTGCCAGCAGTCAACTAGCGGGAGTAGGGGAGCAGTTCTTC
CASSQLAGVGEQFF
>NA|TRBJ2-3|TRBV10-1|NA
TGCGCCAGCAGTGGCGAACAGGGATTAGGAGATACGCAGTATTTT
CASSGEQGLGDTQYF
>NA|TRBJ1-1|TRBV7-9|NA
TGTGCCAGCAGCTTACTGGCGGGGTCGAACACTGAAGCTTTCTTT
CASSLLAGSNTEAFF
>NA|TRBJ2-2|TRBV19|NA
TGTGCCAGTAGTATACAGGGGAGCACCGGGGAGCTGTTTTTT
CASSIQGSTGELFF
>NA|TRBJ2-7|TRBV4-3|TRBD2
TGCGCCAGCAGCCAAGATGAGGCGGCAGAACAGGTAGCGGGAGTATCCTACGAGCAGTACTTC
CASSQDEAAEQVAGVSYEQYF
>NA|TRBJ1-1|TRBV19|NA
TGTGCCAGTAGGAGGCCCCAACTTATGAACACTGAAGCTTTCTTT
CASRRPQLMNTEAFF
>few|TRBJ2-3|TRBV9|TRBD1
TGTGCCAGCAGCGCCGGGACAGGGGGCGCAGATACGCAGTATTTT
CASSAGTGGADTQYF
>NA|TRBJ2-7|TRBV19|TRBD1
TGTGCCAGTAGTAGGAGTCCGGGACAGCTGACCTACGAGCAGTACTTC
CASSRSPGQLTYEQYF
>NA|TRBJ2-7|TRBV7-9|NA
TGTGCCAGCAGCTTTTCCAGGGACTACGAGCAGTACTTC
CASSFSRDYEQYF
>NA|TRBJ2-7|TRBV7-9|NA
TGTGCCAGCAGCTTAGGGCAGAACGAGCAGTACTTC
CASSLGQNEQYF
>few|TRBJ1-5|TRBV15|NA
TGTGCCACCAGCAGTCCAAATCAGCCCCAGCATTTT
CATSSPNQPQHF
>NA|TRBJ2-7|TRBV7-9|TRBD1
TGTGCCAGCAGCTCCGGGACAGAGTCCTACGAGCAGTACTTC
CASSSGTESYEQYF
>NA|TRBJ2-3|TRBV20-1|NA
TGCAGTGCTAGGTCGGGACTGACGCAGTATTTT
CSARSGLTQYF
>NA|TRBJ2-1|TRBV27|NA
TGTGCCAGCTGCGAACGGGGGAGCTCCTACAATGAGCAGTTCTTC
CASCERGSSYNEQFF
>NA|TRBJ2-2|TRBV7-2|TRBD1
TGTGCCAGCAGCTCACAGGGGACCGGGGAGCTGTTTTTT
CASSSQGTGELFF
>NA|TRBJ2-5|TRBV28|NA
TGTGCCAGCAGTACCTATGGAGGGACGGTCAGGACCCAGTACTTC
CASSTYGGTVRTQYF
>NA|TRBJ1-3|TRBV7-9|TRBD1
TGTGCCAGCAGGGGGACAGGGTCGACTGCGGGAAACACCATATATTTT
CASRGTGSTAGNTIYF
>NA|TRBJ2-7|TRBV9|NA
TGTGCCAGCAGCGCCCGGGATTTGCTAAATTCCTACGAGCAGTACTTC
CASSARDLLNSYEQYF
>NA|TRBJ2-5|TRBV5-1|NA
TGCGCCAGCAGCTTGGCCCTGATACAGGGAGAGACCCAGTACTTC
CASSLALIQGETQYF
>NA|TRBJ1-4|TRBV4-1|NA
TGCGCCAGCTCCTCCCCAGGGGCAACTAATGAAAAACTGTTTTTT
CASSSPGATNEKLFF
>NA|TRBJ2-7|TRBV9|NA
TGTGCCAGCAGCGTCTCGGAAGCAGGTTACGAGCAGTACTTC
CASSVSEAGYEQYF
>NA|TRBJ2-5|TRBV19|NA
TGTGCCAGTAGTATAGATCTACCCAGGCAAGAGACCCAGTACTTC
CASSIDLPRQETQYF
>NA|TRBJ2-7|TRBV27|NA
TGTGCCAGCAGTTCAATCTCAGGGACCTACGAGCAGTACTTC
CASSSISGTYEQYF
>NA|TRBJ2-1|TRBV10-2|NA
TGCGCCAGCAGGCTAGGAAATGAGCAGTTCTTC
CASRLGNEQFF
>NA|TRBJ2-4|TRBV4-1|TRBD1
TGCGCCAGCAGCCAAGACCGGCTGGCGGGACAGGGAAACATTCAGTACTTC
CASSQDRLAGQGNIQYF
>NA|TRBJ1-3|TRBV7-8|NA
TGTGCCAGCAGCTTACGTTCAGTCGGAAACACCATATATTTT
CASSLRSVGNTIYF